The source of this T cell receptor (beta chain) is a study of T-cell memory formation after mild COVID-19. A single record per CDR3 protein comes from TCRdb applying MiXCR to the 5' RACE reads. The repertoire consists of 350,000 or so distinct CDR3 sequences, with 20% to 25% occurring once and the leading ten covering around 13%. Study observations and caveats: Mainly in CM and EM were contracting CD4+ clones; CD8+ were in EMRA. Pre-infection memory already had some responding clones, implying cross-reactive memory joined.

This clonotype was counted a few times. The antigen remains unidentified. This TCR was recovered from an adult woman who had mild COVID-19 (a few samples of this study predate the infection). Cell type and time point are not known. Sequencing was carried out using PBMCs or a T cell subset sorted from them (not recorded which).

The CDR3 protein is CASSIPPREQYF. The CDR3 bases are TGTGCCAGCAGCATTCCACCCAGGGAGCAGTACTTC. This chain links TRBV21-1 with TRBJ2-7. TRBV21-1 is annotated as a pseudogene. The CDR3 totals 12 residues.